This T cell receptor (beta chain) was sequenced for a study of Ad26.COV2.S vaccination and SARS-CoV-2 variants (dated by TCRdb to about 2021). The study in broad terms: Donors in the vaccine arm were drawn from COV1001, a phase I-IIa trial of Ad26.COV2.S in healthy adults that was multicentre, randomized, double-blind and placebo-controlled. Ad26.COV2.S was given intramuscularly at 5x10^10 or 1x10^11 viral particles, as a single shot or as two shots 56 days apart. TCRbeta repertoire sequencing was used to assess the specificity and breadth of SARS-CoV-2-reactive T cell receptors after Ad26.COV2.S vaccination. The TCR-sequenced set comprised approximately 32 samples: around 20 Ad26.COV2.S vaccine recipients, 5 placebo recipients and 8 SARS-CoV-2 convalescent individuals. Trial participants were randomized into five groups of five, in which low-dose or high-dose Ad26.COV2.S was given once or twice, or placebo was given on both occasions. Blinding of investigators to trial group allocation was maintained during experiments and outcome assessment.

From its cysteine to its phenylalanine, the CDR3 spans 13 amino acids. CDR3 DNA is the only sequence kept; it has 39 bases, read in frame from the first base. The V end gives up 6 bases and the J end 5 bases, leaving 4 bases in the junction not matched to a gene. The germline V gene specifies MNHEY as CDR1 and SVGAGI as CDR2. The immunoSEQ Assay was used to sequence TCRbeta CDR3 regions. After extraction, genomic DNA underwent amplification by bias-controlled multiplex PCR, followed by high-throughput sequencing. For the original study's pipeline: To quantify the absolute abundance of each unique TCRbeta CDR3 region, sequences were collapsed and filtered. Usable DNA was measured by amplifying reference genes present in all nucleated cells, and TCRbeta template counts were normalized to that usable DNA to estimate T cell fraction. Repertoire TCRs were annotated as SARS-CoV-2-specific when V gene, CDR3 amino acid sequence and J gene were exactly matched to a known reactive TCR set. The reference SARS-CoV-2 TCR set was obtained from MIRA and was filtered for enrichment in COVID-19-positive ImmuneCODE repertoires, whereby public or cross-reactive TCRs were removed. Based on the MIRA antigens, annotated TCRs were further analysed at the level of specific ORF or position within ORF. Depth was the summed frequency of annotated unique rearrangements, while breadth was defined as annotated unique rearrangements over total unique productive rearrangements. Two-sided Wilcoxon rank-sum tests were applied when comparing TCR breadth between groups. In its TCRdb copy, this immuneACCESS table keeps in-frame sequences only and misses some clones. Where compared with another copy, unresolved V genes explain less than half of these, and the others have no known cause. V, J and clone size reflect that table, while D and trimming were determined from the DNA. This sample has around 450,000 clones in its table, and 75% to 90% of those were observed once. 2% to 3% of the sample lies in the top ten.

Taken with the paper, the label for treatment or condition translates to: about 20 received Ad26.COV2.S at low or high dose, single or two shots; several received placebo; per-sample allocation not given. Repertoires of vaccine and placebo recipients were sequenced from samples collected on day 63 after the first injection. Cohort 1b enrolled roughly 25 adults aged 18-55 years at a single site in Boston, USA, between 29 July and 7 August 2020. Ad26.COV2.S consisted of a replication-incompetent adenovirus type 26 vector by which a prefusion-stabilized SARS-CoV-2 spike protein from the original Wuhan strain was expressed. Beyond this particular receptor, the publication reports: Ad26.COV2.S recipients had higher spike-specific TCR breadth than placebo recipients (P = 0.0014). After vaccination, substantial breadth of spike-specific CD8+ and CD4+ T cell responses was reported. Non-spike TCR breadth was comparable between vaccine and placebo recipients, consistent with the vaccine containing only spike. The study was not powered to compare responses between vaccine doses or regimens. It was noted by the authors that total T cell responses may have been underestimated by the TCR breadth and depth analyses.

As concerns this clone: The target of this receptor is not known. No base quality values were provided; no much bigger clone lies one nucleotide off.

The material was peripheral blood, obtained in a trial of Ad26.COV2.S vaccine versus placebo. Recombination linked TRBV6-5 to TRBJ2-3; TRBD2 aligns with 8 central bases. The TCR comes from a person aged 18-60 years who received the Ad26.COV2.S COVID-19 vaccine or a placebo. The CDR3 region has the sequence CASRASGLDTQYF. The sequence in DNA is TGTGCCAGCAGAGCTAGCGGGTTAGATACGCAGTATTTT.